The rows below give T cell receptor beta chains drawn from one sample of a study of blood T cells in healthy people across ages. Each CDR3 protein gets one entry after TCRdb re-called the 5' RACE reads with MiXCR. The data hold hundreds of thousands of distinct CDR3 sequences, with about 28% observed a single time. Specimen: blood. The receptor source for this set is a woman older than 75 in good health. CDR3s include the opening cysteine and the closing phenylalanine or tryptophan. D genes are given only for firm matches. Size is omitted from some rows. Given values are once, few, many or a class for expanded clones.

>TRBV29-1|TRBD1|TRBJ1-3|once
CSVKTGTGLNTIYF
TGCAGCGTTAAAACCGGGACAGGGTTGAACACCATATATTTT
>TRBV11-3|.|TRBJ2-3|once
CASSPRGFGGSTQYF
TGTGCCAGCAGCCCGAGGGGGTTTGGAGGGTCTACGCAGTATTTT
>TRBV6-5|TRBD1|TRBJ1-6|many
CASSWADRGNSPLHF
TGTGCCAGCAGTTGGGCCGACAGGGGGAATTCACCCCTCCACTTT
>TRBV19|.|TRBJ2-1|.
CARSKKGSETQFF
TGTGCCAGGAGTAAAAAGGGGTCGGAGACCCAGTTCTTC
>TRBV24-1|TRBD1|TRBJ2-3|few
CATSEPLTLTGGADTQYF
TGTGCCACCAGTGAGCCCCTGACACTGACAGGGGGGGCAGATACGCAGTATTTT
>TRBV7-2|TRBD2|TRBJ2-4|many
CASSSSGGEYF
TGTGCCAGCAGTTCTAGCGGAGGAGAGTACTTC
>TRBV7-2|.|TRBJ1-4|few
CASSSRQVNEKLFF
TGTGCCAGCAGCTCTCGACAGGTGAATGAAAAACTGTTTTTT
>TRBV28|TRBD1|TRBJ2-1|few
CASSLSPRTGFVEQFF
TGTGCCAGCAGTTTATCGCCCCGGACAGGGTTCGTGGAGCAGTTCTTC
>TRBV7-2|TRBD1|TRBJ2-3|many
CASSFGTGRTDTQYF
TGTGCCAGCAGCTTTGGGACAGGACGCACAGATACGCAGTATTTT
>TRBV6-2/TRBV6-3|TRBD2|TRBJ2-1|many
CASSSWTGGEQFF
TGTGCCAGCAGTTCTTGGACGGGGGGAGAGCAGTTCTTC
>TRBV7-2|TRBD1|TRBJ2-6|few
CTSSLPIETGGSGANVLTF
TGTACCAGCAGCCTCCCAATCGAGACAGGGGGCTCTGGGGCCAACGTCCTGACTTTC
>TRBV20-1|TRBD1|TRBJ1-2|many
CSAYPDRGSYGYTF
TGCAGTGCTTACCCGGACAGGGGGAGTTATGGCTACACCTTC
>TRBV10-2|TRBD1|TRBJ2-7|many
CASSVSGTGGLLEQYF
TGCGCCAGCAGTGTTTCCGGGACAGGGGGGTTGTTGGAGCAGTACTTC
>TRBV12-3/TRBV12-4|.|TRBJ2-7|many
CASSFGAQYEQYF
TGTGCCAGCAGTTTTGGGGCACAATACGAGCAGTACTTC
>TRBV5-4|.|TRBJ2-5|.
CATGAGKFKEQYF
TGTGCCACCGGGGCAGGGAAATTCAAGGAGCAGTACTTC
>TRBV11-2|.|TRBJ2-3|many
CASSRGFTQYF
TGTGCCAGCAGCCGGGGGTTTACGCAGTATTTT